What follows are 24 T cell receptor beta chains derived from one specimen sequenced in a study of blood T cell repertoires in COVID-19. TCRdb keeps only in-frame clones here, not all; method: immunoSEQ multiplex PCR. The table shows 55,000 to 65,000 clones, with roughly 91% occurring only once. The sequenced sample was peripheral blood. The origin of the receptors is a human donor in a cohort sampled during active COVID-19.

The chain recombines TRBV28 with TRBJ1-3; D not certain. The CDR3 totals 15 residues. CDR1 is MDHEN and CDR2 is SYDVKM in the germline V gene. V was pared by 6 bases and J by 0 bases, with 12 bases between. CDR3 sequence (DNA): TGTGCCAGCAGCCCCTCACATAACTCTGGAAACACCATATATTTT. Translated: CASSPSHNSGNTIYF.

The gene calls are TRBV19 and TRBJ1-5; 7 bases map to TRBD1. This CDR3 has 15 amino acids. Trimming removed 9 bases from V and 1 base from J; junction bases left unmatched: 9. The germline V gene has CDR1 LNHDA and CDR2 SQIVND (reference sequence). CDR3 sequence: CASTPGGYSNQPQHF. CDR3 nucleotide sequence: TGTGCCAGCACTCCAGGGGGGTACAGCAATCAGCCCCAGCATTTT.

The CDR3 protein is CASSLAWVTGSAQETQYF. The CDR3 nucleotides are TGTGCCAGCAGCTTAGCGTGGGTTACAGGGTCCGCACAAGAGACCCAGTACTTC. This chain links TRBV7-6 with TRBJ2-5; maybe TRBD1 (6 bases). Germline V lookup: CDR1 SGHVS, CDR2 FNYEAQ. The CDR3 spans 18 residues. The V end was cut by 0 bases, the J end by 2 bases, with 19 bases between.

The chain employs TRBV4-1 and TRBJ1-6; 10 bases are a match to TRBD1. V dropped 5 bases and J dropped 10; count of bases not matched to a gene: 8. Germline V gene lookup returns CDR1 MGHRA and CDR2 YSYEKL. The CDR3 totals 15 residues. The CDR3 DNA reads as TGCGCCAGCAGCAGGCGAGGGACAGGGGACTCACCCCTCCACTTT. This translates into CASSRRGTGDSPLHF.

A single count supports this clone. In DNA form, the CDR3 reads TGTGCCAGCAGCTGGACTAGCGACTCCTACGAGCAGTACTTC. Translated: CASSWTSDSYEQYF. The V and J genes are TRBV11-3 and TRBJ2-7; 9 bases match TRBD2. V dropped 4 bases and J dropped 0; count of bases not matched to a gene: 1. The V gene's germline CDR1 is SGHNT and CDR2 YENEEA. This CDR3 has 14 amino acids.

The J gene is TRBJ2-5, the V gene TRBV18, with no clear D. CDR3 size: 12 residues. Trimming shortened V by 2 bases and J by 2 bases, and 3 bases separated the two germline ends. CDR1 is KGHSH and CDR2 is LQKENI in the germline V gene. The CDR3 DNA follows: TGTGCCAGCTCACCAGCGCAAGAGACCCAGTACTTC. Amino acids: CASSPAQETQYF.

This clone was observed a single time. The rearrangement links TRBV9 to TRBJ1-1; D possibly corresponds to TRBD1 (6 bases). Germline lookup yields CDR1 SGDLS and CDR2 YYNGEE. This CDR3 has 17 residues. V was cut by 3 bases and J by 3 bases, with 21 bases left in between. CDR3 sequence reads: CASSAEVLGGIDTEAFF. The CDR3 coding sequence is TGTGCCAGCAGCGCGGAGGTGCTTGGGGGCATAGACACTGAAGCTTTCTTT.

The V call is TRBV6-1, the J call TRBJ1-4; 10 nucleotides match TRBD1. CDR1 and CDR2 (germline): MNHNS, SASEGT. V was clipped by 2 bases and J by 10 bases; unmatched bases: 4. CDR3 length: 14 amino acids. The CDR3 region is CASSERGTGVKLFF. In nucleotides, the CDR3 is TGTGCCAGCAGTGAAAGGGGGACAGGGGTAAAACTGTTTTTT.

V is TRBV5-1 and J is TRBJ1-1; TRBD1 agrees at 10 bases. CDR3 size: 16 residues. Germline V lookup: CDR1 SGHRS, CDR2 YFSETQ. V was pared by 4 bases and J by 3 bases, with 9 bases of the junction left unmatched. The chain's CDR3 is CASSHRTGGLYTEAFF. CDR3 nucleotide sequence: TGCGCCAGCAGCCACCGGACAGGGGGTCTTTACACTGAAGCTTTCTTT.

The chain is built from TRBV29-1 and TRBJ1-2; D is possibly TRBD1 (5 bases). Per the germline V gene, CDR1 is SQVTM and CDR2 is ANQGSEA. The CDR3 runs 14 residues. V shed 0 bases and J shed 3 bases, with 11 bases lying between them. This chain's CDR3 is CSVEDPWGDYGYTF. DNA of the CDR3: TGCAGCGTTGAAGATCCGTGGGGGGACTATGGCTACACCTTC.

The CDR3 loop is CASSPQGFTEAFF. The CDR3 DNA reads TGTGCCAGCAGCCCTCAGGGGTTCACTGAAGCTTTCTTT. This chain uses TRBV9 with TRBJ1-1, with D possibly matching TRBD1 (6 bases). The length of the CDR3 is 13 residues. V lost 4 bases and J lost 4, with 11 bases in between. Per the germline V gene, CDR1 is SGDLS and CDR2 is YYNGEE.

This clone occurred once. CDR3 sequence reads: CASSLDRRTEAFF. The CDR3, as DNA: TGTGCCAGCAGCCTTGACAGGCGGACCGAAGCTTTCTTT. The chain uses TRBV28 and TRBJ1-1; TRBD1 might be the D (6 bases). V was cut by 6 bases and J by 8 bases, with 16 bases left in between. The length of the CDR3 is 13 residues. Per the germline V gene, CDR1 is MDHEN and CDR2 is SYDVKM.

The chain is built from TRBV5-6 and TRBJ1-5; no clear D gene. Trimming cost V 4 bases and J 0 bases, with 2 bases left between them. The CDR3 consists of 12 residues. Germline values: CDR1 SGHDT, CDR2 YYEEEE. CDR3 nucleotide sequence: TGTGCCAGCAGCCTTAGCAATCAGCCCCAGCATTTT. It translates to CASSLSNQPQHF.

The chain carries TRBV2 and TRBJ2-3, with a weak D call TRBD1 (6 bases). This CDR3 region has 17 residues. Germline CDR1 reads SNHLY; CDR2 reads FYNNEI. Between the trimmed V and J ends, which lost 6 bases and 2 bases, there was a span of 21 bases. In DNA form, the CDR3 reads TGTGCCAGCAGAGCACCCTTGGGGGACACCCACACAGATACGCAGTATTTT. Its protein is CASRAPLGDTHTDTQYF.

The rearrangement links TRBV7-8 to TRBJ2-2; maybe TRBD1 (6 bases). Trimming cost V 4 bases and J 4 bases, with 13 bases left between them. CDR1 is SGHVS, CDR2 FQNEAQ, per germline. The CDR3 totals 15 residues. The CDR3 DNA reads TGTGCCAGCAGCTCCCCGGGACAAACCACCGGGGAGCTGTTTTTT. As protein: CASSSPGQTTGELFF. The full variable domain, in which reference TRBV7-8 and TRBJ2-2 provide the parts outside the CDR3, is GAGVSQSPRYKVAKRGQDVALRCDPISGHVSLFWYQQALGQGPEFLTYFQNEAQLDKSGLPSDRFFAERPEGSVSTLKIQRTQQEDSAVYLCASSSPGQTTGELFFGEGSRLTVL.

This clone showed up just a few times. The CDR3, as DNA: TGCGCCAGCAGGAGGCAGGACAGGTCGTCCTACGAGCAGTACTTC. This encodes CASRRQDRSSYEQYF. J is TRBJ2-7 and V is TRBV5-1; TRBD1 aligns across 7 bases. CDR3 length: 15 amino acids. Trimming at V came to 5 bases and at J to 1 base, leaving 9 bases not matched to a gene. Germline loops: CDR1 SGHRS, CDR2 YFSETQ.

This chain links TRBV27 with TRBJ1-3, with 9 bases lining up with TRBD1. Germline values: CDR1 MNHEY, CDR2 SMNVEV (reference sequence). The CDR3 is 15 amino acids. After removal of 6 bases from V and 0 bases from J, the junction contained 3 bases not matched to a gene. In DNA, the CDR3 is TGTGCCAGCAGAGGGACAGGGCGCTCTGGAAACACCATATATTTT. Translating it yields CASRGTGRSGNTIYF.

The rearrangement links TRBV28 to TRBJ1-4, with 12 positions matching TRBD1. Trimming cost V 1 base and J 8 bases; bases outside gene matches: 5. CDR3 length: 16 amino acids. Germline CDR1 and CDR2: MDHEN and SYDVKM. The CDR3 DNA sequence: TGTGCCAGCAGTTTATCTGGGACAGGGGGCAGGGAAAAACTGTTTTTT. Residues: CASSLSGTGGREKLFF. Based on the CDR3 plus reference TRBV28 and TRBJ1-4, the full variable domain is DVKVTQSSRYLVKRTGEKVFLECVQDMDHENMFWYRQDPGLGLRLIYFSYDVKMKEKGDIPEGYSVSREKKERFSLILESASTNQTSMYLCASSLSGTGGREKLFFGSGTQLSVL.

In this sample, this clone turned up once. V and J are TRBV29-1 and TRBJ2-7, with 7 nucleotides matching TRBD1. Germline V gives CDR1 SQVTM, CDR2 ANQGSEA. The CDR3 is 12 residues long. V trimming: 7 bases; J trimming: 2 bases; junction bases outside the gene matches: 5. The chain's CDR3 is CSARTGTYEQYF. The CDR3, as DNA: TGCAGCGCTCGGACAGGAACCTACGAGCAGTACTTC.

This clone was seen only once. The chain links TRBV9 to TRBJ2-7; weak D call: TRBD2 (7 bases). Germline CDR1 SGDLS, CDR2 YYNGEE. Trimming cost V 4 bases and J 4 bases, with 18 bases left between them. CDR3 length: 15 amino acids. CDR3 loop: CASSLNSRGPYEQYF. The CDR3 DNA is TGTGCCAGCAGCCTAAACTCGCGGGGGCCATACGAGCAGTACTTC.

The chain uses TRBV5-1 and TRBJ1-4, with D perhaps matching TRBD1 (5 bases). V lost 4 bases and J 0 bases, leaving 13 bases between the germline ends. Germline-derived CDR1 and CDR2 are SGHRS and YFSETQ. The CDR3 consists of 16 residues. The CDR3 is CASSAVGGTTNEKLFF. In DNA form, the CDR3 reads TGCGCCAGCAGCGCGGTGGGGGGAACAACTAATGAAAAACTGTTTTTT.

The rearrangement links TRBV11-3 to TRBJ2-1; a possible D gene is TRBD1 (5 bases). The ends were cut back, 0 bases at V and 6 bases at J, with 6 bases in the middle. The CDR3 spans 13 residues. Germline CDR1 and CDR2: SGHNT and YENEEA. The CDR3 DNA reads TGTGCCAGCAGCTTAGAGGGGCCCAATGAGCAGTTCTTC. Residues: CASSLEGPNEQFF.

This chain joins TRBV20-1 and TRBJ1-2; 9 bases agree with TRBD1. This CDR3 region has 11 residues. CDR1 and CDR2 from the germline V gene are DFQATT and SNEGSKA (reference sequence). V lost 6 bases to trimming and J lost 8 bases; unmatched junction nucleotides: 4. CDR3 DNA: TGCAGTGCCACAGGGGGCCAGGGCTACACCTTC. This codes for CSATGGQGYTF.

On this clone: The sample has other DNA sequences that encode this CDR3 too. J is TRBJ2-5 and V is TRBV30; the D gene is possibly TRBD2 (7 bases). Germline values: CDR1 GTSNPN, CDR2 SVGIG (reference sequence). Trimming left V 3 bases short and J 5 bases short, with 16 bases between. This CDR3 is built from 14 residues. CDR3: CAWSPGGAGETQYF. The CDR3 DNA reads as TGTGCCTGGAGCCCTGGGGGGGCCGGGGAGACCCAGTACTTC.